This TCR beta chain comes out of a study of cytomegalovirus exposure and HLA in healthy donors. Trimming removed 0 bases at V and 5 bases at J, with 14 bases between. The CDR3 runs 15 residues. The germline gives CDR1 MNHEY, CDR2 SVGAGI. It was with 60 Vbeta and 13 Jbeta primers that the PCR ran. Libraries were prepared by immunoSEQ multiplex PCR; TCRdb keeps only in-frame clonotypes and omits some of them. The sample shows under 200,000 clones, around 75% of them seen only once. Turning to this clone: Antigen: not known.

Study-wide points: It was shown in a later analysis that HLA-associated TCR beta chains were more clonally expanded than other, equally common chains. In presence/absence analyses, roughly uniform sequencing depth across donors was assumed.

Material: PBMCs. The sequence derives from a man aged 18 to 29 in good health and CMV-seronegative. The rearrangement links TRBV6-5 to TRBJ2-7; possible D gene TRBD1, 5 bases. CDR3 DNA: TGTGCCAGCAGTTACTCTTTGGTACAGGCCCACGAGCAGTACTTC. Translation gives CASSYSLVQAHEQYF.